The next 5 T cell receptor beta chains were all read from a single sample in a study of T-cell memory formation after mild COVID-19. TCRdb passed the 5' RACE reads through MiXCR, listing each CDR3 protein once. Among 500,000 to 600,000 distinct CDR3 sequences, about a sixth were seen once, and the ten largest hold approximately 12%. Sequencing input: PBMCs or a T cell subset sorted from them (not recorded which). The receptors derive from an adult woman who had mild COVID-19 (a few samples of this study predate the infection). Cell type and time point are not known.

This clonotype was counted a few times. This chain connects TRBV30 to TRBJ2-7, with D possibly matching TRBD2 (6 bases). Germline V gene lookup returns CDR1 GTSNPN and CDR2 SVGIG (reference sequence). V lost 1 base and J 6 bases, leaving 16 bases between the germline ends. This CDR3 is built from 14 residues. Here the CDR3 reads CAWSGTSYSSEQYF. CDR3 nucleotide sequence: TGTGCCTGGAGTGGTACTAGCTATTCTAGCGAGCAGTACTTC.

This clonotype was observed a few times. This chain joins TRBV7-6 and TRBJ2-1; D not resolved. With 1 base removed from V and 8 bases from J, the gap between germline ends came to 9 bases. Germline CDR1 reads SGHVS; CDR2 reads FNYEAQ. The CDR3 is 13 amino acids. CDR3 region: CASSLERSDEQFF. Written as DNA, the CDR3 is TGTGCCAGCAGCTTAGAAAGGTCTGATGAGCAGTTCTTC.

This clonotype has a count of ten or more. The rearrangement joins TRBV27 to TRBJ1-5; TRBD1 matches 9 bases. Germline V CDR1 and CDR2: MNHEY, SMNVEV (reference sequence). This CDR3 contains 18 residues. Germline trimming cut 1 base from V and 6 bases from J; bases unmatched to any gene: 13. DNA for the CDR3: TGTGCCAGCAGTTTATTGGGTACCTGGACAGGGGTGTTTCAGCCCCAGCATTTT. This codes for CASSLLGTWTGVFQPQHF.

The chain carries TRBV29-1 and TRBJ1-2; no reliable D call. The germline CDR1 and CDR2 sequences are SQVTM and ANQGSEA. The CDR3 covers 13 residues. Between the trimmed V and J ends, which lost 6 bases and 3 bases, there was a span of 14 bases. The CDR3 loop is CSVPLSRDYGYTF. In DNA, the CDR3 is TGCAGCGTGCCCCTCTCTCGGGACTATGGCTACACCTTC.

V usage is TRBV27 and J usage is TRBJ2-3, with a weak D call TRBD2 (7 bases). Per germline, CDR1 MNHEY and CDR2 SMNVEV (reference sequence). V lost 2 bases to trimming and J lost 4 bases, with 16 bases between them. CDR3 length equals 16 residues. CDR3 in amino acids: CASSLGLRGAADTQYF. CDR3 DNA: TGTGCCAGCAGTTTAGGCCTTCGGGGGGCGGCAGATACGCAGTATTTT.